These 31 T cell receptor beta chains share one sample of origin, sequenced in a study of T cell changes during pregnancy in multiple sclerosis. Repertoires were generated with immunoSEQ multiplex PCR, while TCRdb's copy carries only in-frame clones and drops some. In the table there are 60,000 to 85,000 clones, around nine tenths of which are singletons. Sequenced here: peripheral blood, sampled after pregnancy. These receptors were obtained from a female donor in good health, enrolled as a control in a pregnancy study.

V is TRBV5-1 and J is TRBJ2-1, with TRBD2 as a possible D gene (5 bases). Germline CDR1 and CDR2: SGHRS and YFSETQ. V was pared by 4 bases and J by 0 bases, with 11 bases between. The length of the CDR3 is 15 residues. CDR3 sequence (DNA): TGCGCCAGCAGCGCCACAGCGGACTCCTACAATGAGCAGTTCTTC. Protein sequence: CASSATADSYNEQFF. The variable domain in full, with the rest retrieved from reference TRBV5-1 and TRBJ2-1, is KAGVTQTPRYLIKTRGQQVTLSCSPISGHRSVSWYQQTPGQGLQFLFEYFSETQRNKGNFPGRFSGRQFSNSRSEMNVSTLELGDSALYLCASSATADSYNEQFFGPGTRLTVL.

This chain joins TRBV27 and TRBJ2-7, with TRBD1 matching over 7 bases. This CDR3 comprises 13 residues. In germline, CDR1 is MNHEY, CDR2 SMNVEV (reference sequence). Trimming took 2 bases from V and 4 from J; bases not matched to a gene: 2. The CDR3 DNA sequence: TGTGCCAGCAGTTTAAAACAGGGGTACGAGCAGTACTTC. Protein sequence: CASSLKQGYEQYF.

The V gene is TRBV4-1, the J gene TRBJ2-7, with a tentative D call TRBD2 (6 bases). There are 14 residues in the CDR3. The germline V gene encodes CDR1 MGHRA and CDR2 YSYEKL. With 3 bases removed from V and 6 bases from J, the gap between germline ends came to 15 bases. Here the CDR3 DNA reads TGCGCCAGCAGCCAGACGGGGGTAATGTCCGAGCAGTACTTC. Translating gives CASSQTGVMSEQYF.

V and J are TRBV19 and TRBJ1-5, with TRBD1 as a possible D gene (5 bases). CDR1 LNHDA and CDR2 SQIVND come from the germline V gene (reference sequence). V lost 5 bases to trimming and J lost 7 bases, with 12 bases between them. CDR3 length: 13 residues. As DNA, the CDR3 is TGTGCCAGTAGTTCTGGGGGGTCACAGCCCCAGCATTTT. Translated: CASSSGGSQPQHF.

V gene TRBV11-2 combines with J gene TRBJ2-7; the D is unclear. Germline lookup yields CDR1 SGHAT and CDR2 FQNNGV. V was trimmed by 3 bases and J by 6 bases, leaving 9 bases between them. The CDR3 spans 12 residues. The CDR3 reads CASSFPGFEQYF. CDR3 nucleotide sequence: TGTGCCAGCAGCTTCCCGGGTTTCGAGCAGTACTTC.

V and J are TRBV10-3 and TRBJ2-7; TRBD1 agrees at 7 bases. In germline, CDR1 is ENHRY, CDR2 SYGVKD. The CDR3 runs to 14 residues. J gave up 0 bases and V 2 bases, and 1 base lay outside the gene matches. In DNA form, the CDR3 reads TGTGCCATCAGTGAGGGGGACAGCTCCTACGAGCAGTACTTC. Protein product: CAISEGDSSYEQYF.

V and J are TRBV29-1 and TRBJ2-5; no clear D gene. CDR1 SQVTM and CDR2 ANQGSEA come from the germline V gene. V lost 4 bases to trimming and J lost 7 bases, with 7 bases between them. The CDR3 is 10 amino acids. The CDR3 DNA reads TGCAGCGTTGTAACGGGGACCCAGTACTTC. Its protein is CSVVTGTQYF.

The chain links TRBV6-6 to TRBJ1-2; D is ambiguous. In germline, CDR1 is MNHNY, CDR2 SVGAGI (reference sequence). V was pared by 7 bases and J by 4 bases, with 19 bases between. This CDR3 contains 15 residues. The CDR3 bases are TGTGCCAGCACCCCCGGTGCGGGATTCATCTATGGCTACACCTTC. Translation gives CASTPGAGFIYGYTF.

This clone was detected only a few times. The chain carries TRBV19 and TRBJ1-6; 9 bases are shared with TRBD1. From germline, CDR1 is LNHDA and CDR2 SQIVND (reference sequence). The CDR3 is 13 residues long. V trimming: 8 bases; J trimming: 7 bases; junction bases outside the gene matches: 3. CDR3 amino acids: CASAGQGNSPLHF. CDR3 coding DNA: TGTGCCAGTGCGGGACAGGGAAATTCACCCCTCCACTTT.

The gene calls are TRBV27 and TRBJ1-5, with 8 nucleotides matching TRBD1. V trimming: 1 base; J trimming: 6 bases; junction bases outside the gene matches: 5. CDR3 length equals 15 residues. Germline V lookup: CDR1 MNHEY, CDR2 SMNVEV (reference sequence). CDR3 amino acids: CASSLLAGGSQPQHF. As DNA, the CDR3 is TGTGCCAGCAGTTTATTGGCAGGGGGCAGTCAGCCCCAGCATTTT.

The CDR3 spells CASSLRVDTQYF. The DNA for the CDR3 is TGTGCCAGCAGTTTGAGGGTAGATACGCAGTATTTT. The chain recombines TRBV28 with TRBJ2-3; D may be TRBD2 (5 bases). V dropped 3 bases and J dropped 5 bases, with 6 bases sitting between them. Germline lookup yields CDR1 MDHEN and CDR2 SYDVKM. This CDR3 region has 12 residues.

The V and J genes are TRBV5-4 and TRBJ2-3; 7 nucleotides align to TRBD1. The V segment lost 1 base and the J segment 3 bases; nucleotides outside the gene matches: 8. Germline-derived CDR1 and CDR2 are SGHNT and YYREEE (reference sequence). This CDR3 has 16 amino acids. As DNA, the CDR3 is TGTGCCAGCAGCTTGTCTATGACAGGGTGGACAGATACGCAGTATTTT. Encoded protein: CASSLSMTGWTDTQYF.

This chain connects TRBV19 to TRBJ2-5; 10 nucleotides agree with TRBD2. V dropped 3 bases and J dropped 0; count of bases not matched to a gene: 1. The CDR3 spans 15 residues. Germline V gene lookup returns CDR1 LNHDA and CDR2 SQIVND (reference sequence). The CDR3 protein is CASSMTSGYQETQYF. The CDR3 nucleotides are TGTGCCAGTAGTATGACTAGCGGGTACCAAGAGACCCAGTACTTC.

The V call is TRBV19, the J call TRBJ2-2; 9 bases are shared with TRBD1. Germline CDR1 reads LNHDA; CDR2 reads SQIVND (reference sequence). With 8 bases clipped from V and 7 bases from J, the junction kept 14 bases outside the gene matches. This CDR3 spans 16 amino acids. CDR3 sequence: CASRDRVKGAGGELFF. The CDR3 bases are TGTGCCAGTCGGGACAGGGTAAAGGGTGCCGGCGGGGAGCTGTTTTTT.

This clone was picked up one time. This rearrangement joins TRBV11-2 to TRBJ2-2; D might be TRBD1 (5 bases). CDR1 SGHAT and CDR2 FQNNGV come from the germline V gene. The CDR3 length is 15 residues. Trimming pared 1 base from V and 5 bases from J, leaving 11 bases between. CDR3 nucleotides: TGTGCCAGCAGCTTAGGACAGTCTCGTACCGGGGAGCTGTTTTTT. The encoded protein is CASSLGQSRTGELFF.

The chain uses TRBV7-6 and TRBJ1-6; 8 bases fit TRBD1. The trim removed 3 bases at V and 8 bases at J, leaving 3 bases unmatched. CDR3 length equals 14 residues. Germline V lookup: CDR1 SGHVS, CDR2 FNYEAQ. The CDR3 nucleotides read TGTGCCAGCAGCTTTTCGACAGGGGATTCACCCCTCCACTTT. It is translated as CASSFSTGDSPLHF.

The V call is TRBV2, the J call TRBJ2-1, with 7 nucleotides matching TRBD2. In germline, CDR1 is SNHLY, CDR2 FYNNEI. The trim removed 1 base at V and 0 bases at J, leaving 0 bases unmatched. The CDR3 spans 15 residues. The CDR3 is CASSEGGGSYNEQFF. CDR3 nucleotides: TGTGCCAGCAGTGAAGGGGGGGGCTCCTACAATGAGCAGTTCTTC.

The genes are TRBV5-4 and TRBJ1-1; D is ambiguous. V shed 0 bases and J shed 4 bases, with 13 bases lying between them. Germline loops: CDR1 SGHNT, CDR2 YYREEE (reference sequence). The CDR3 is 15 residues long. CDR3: CASSLEGQRATEAFF. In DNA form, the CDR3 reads TGTGCCAGCAGCTTGGAAGGGCAGCGGGCCACTGAAGCTTTCTTT.

The CDR3 DNA reads as TGTGCCAGCAGTTCCACCGGTCAGCCCCAGCATTTT. It yields the protein CASSSTGQPQHF. The chain joins TRBV27 to TRBJ1-5; no clear D. CDR3 length: 12 amino acids. CDR1 is MNHEY, CDR2 SMNVEV, per germline (reference sequence). The V gene lost 4 bases and the J gene lost 6 bases, with 7 bases spanning the gap.

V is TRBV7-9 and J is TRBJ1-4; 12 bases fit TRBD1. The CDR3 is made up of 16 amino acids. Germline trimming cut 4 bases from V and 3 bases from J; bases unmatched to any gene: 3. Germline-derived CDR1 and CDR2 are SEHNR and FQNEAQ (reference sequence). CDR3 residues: CASSWDRGRPNEKLFF. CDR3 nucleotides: TGTGCCAGCAGCTGGGACAGGGGGCGGCCTAATGAAAAACTGTTTTTT.

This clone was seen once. CDR3 region: CASRGLAGGEQYF. The DNA for the CDR3 is TGTGCCAGCAGGGGACTAGCGGGAGGAGAGCAGTACTTC. The chain joins TRBV5-6 to TRBJ2-7; 15 positions match TRBD2. The CDR3 has 13 residues. V lost 5 bases and J lost 7; bases outside the gene matches: 1. Germline lookup yields CDR1 SGHDT and CDR2 YYEEEE. Full variable domain (remainder filled in from reference TRBV5-6 and TRBJ2-7): DAGVTQSPTHLIKTRGQQVTLRCSPKSGHDTVSWYQQALGQGPQFIFQYYEEEERQRGNFPDRFSGHQFPNYSSELNVNALLLGDSALYLCASRGLAGGEQYFGPGTRLTVT.

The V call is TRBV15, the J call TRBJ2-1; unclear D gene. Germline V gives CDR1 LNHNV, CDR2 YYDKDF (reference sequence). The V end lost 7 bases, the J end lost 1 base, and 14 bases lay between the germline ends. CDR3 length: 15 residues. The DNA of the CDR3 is TGTGCCACCAAGAAGGAGTATGGGTCCTACAATGAGCAGTTCTTC. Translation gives CATKKEYGSYNEQFF.

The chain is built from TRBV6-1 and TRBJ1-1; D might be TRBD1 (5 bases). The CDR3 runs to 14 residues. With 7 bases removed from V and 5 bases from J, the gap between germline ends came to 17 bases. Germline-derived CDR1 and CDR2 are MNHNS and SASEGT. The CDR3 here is CASTLSGEWTEAFF. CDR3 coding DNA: TGTGCCAGCACTCTATCGGGGGAGTGGACTGAAGCTTTCTTT.

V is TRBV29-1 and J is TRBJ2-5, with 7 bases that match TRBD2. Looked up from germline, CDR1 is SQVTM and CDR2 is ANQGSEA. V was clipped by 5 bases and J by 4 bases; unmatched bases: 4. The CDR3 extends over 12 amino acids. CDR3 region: CSVKIAGETQYF. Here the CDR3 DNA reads TGCAGCGTTAAAATAGCGGGAGAGACCCAGTACTTC. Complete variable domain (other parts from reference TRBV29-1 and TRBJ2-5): SAVISQKPSRDICQRGTSLTIQCQVDSQVTMMFWYRQQPGQSLTLIATANQGSEATYESGFVIDKFPISRPNLTFSTLTVSNMSPEDSSIYLCSVKIAGETQYFGPGTRLLVL.

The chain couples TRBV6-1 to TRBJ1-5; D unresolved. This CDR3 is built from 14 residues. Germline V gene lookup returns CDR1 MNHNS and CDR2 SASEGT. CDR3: CAIREGGSNQPQHF. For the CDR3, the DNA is TGTGCGATTAGGGAGGGCGGTAGCAATCAGCCCCAGCATTTT.

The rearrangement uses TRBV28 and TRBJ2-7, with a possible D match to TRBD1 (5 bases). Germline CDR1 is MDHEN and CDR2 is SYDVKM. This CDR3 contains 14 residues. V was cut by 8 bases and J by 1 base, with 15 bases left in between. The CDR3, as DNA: TGTGCCAGCTCCCCGACAGCCCGATCCTACGAGCAGTACTTC. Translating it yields CASSPTARSYEQYF.

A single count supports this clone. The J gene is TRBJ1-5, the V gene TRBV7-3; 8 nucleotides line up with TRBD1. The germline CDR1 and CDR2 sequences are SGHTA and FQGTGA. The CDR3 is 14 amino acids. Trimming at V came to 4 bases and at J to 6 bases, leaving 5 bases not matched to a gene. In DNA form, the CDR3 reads TGTGCCAGCAGCTCGGACAGGGTTGGTCAGCCCCAGCATTTT. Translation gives CASSSDRVGQPQHF.

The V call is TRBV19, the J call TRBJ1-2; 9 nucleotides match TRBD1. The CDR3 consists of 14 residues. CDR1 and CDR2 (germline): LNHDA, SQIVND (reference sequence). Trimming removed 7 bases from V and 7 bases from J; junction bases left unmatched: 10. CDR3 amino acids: CASIPAQGAFGYTF. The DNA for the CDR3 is TGTGCCAGTATTCCGGCACAGGGGGCCTTTGGCTACACCTTC.

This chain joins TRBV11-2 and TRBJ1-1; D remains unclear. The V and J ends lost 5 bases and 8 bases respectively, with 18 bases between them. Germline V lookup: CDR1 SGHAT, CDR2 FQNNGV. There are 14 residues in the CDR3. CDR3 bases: TGTGCCAGCAGCCTGGCTGGGCTAATCCTAGAAGCTTTCTTT. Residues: CASSLAGLILEAFF.

CDR3 DNA: TGTGCCAGAAGCTTGGCAGGGGGTGGGACTAGCGGGAGGGCCGACGGCAATGAGCAGTTCTTC. Its protein is CARSLAGGGTSGRADGNEQFF. The chain joins TRBV5-3 to TRBJ2-1; TRBD2 agrees at 16 bases. TRBV5-3 qualifies as an ORF whose function is uncertain. The CDR3 sequence is 21 residues long. Unmatched junction bases numbered 15, after V lost 0 bases and J lost 6 bases.

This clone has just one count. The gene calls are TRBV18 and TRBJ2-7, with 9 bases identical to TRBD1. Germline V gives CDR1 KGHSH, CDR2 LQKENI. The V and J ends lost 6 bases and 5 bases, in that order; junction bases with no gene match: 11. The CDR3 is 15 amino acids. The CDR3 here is CASSEHGTGMDEQYF. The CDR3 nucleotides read TGTGCCAGCTCGGAACACGGGACAGGGATGGACGAGCAGTACTTC.